The rows below give T cell receptor beta chains drawn from one sample of a study of cytomegalovirus exposure and HLA in healthy donors. Libraries were prepared by immunoSEQ multiplex PCR; TCRdb keeps only in-frame clonotypes and omits some of them. The sample shows fewer than 140,000 clones, about 87% of them seen only once. Sequenced: PBMCs. All receptors derive from a woman under 30 in good health and CMV-seropositive. Each CDR3 is given with its conserved first and last residue. Fields, in order: J gene, V gene, D gene, clone size, CDR3 length, CDR3 protein, CDR3 DNA. The D gene is left open where the match is weak. For some rows the clone size is stated as once, few or many, or as a class when expanded; others skip it.

TRBJ1-5 | TRBV27 | TRBD1 | - | 15 | CASRFSGGGGQPQHF | TGTGCCAGCAGATTTTCAGGGGGCGGGGGTCAGCCCCAGCATTTT
TRBJ2-3 | TRBV7-2 | - | - | 13 | CASRLGQGDTQYF | TGTGCCAGCAGACTTGGCCAGGGGGATACGCAGTATTTT
TRBJ2-3 | TRBV6-5 | - | - | 11 | CASSKTGLWYF | TGTGCCAGCAGCAAGACTGGCTTATGGTATTTT
TRBJ1-5 | TRBV4-1 | TRBD1 | - | 18 | CASSTYHLSGTGNQPQHF | TGCGCCAGCAGCACCTATCATTTATCCGGGACAGGGAATCAGCCCCAGCATTTT
TRBJ1-2 | TRBV29-1 | - | - | 13 | CSVVSGVDYGYTF | TGCAGCGTTGTATCAGGGGTGGACTATGGCTACACCTTC
TRBJ1-1 | TRBV6-1 | - | - | 14 | CASSEWGGNTEAFF | TGTGCCAGCAGTGAATGGGGGGGGAACACTGAAGCTTTCTTT
TRBJ1-2 | TRBV28 | TRBD1 | once | 14 | CASSGPDRVYGYTF | TGTGCCAGCAGTGGACCTGACAGGGTCTATGGCTACACCTTC
TRBJ2-5 | TRBV14 | - | - | 14 | CASSQASGKETQYF | TGTGCCAGCAGCCAAGCTTCGGGGAAAGAGACCCAGTACTTC
TRBJ2-3 | TRBV29-1 | - | - | 13 | CSVLQARTDTQYF | TGCAGCGTTTTACAGGCCCGCACAGATACGCAGTATTTT
TRBJ1-2 | TRBV5-5 | TRBD1 | - | 13 | CASSWGQNYGYTF | TGTGCCAGCAGCTGGGGACAGAACTATGGCTACACCTTC
TRBJ1-1 | TRBV5-6 | - | - | 11 | CASSLGSLAFF | TGTGCCAGCAGCTTAGGGAGCTTAGCTTTCTTT
TRBJ1-1 | TRBV27 | - | - | 13 | CASSWSQNTEAFF | TGTGCCAGCAGTTGGTCACAGAACACTGAAGCTTTCTTT
TRBJ2-2 | TRBV10-1 | - | - | 13 | CATEWDSTGELFF | TGCGCCACAGAATGGGACTCCACCGGGGAGCTGTTTTTT
TRBJ1-6 | TRBV4-1 | TRBD1 | - | 17 | CASSQGGQGARNSPLHF | TGCGCCAGCAGCCAAGGGGGACAGGGGGCGAGGAATTCACCCCTCCACTTT
TRBJ2-5 | TRBV5-6 | - | - | 14 | CASSPRLDTLTQYF | TGTGCCAGCAGCCCCAGACTAGACACTCTGACCCAGTACTTC
TRBJ1-1 | TRBV6-5 | - | once | 14 | CASSYSSGGSEAFF | TGTGCCAGCAGTTACAGTAGCGGGGGGTCTGAAGCTTTCTTT
TRBJ2-7 | TRBV4-1 | TRBD2 | - | 16 | CASSLTGTSGTPEQYF | TGCGCCAGCAGCCTTACTGGGACTAGCGGAACTCCCGAGCAGTACTTC
TRBJ1-4 | TRBV6-5 | - | - | 15 | CASRESGGTNEKLFF | TGTGCCAGCAGGGAAAGCGGCGGTACTAATGAAAAACTGTTTTTT
TRBJ1-4 | TRBV18 | TRBD1 | - | 17 | CASSLGQGKATNEKLFF | TGTGCCAGCTCACTCGGACAGGGAAAGGCAACTAATGAAAAACTGTTTTTT
TRBJ2-1 | TRBV10-1 | TRBD1 | - | 16 | CASSESGQGAYNEQFF | TGCGCCAGCAGTGAGTCCGGACAGGGGGCCTACAATGAGCAGTTCTTC
TRBJ2-2 | TRBV10-3 | TRBD1 | - | 17 | CAISAFRDRGNTGELFF | TGTGCCATCAGTGCCTTCAGGGACAGGGGGAACACCGGGGAGCTGTTTTTT
TRBJ1-1 | TRBV4-3 | TRBD1 | once | 16 | CASSQEETGGLFGAFF | TGCGCCAGCAGCCAAGAAGAGACAGGGGGCTTGTTTGGCGCTTTCTTT
TRBJ2-1 | TRBV20-1 | TRBD1 | - | 11 | CSATGDRGQFF | TGCAGTGCTACGGGGGACAGGGGGCAATTCTTC
TRBJ2-3 | TRBV4-1 | - | - | 14 | CASSQEESTDTQYF | TGCGCCAGCAGCCAAGAGGAGAGCACAGATACGCAGTATTTT
TRBJ2-2 | TRBV27 | - | - | 13 | CASTLGGGGELFF | TGTGCCAGCACCCTGGGAGGAGGCGGGGAGCTGTTTTTT
TRBJ1-2 | TRBV21-1 | - | once | 16 | CASSKGPDRASYGYTF | TGTGCCAGCAGCAAAGGGCCGGACAGGGCATCCTATGGCTACACCTTC
TRBJ2-4 | TRBV11-2 | TRBD1 | once | 16 | CASSPRTGVAKNIQYF | TGTGCCAGCAGCCCCCGGACAGGGGTTGCCAAAAACATTCAGTACTTC
TRBJ1-5 | TRBV5-1 | TRBD1 | - | 15 | CASSVGQGTGQPQHF | TGCGCCAGCAGCGTCGGACAGGGGACGGGGCAGCCCCAGCATTTT
TRBJ2-1 | TRBV9 | TRBD2 | - | 15 | CASSAASGGTYEQFF | TGTGCCAGCAGCGCCGCTAGCGGGGGGACTTATGAGCAGTTCTTC
TRBJ1-6 | TRBV6-5 | TRBD1 | - | 15 | CASSYRDSYNSPLHF | TGTGCCAGCAGTTACCGGGACAGCTATAATTCACCCCTCCACTTT
TRBJ2-3 | TRBV4-3 | - | once | 16 | CASSQDSGTSTDTQYF | TGCGCCAGCAGCCAAGATAGCGGAACTAGCACAGATACGCAGTATTTT
TRBJ2-3 | TRBV9 | TRBD2 | - | 16 | CASSPSGGHSTDTQYF | TGTGCCAGCAGTCCTAGCGGGGGCCATAGCACAGATACGCAGTATTTT
TRBJ1-5 | TRBV6-5 | TRBD1 | - | 16 | CASSYSRQGLNQPQHF | TGTGCCAGCAGTTACTCGAGACAGGGTCTCAATCAGCCCCAGCATTTT
TRBJ1-1 | TRBV20-1 | TRBD1 | - | 11 | CSARVQGAGLF | TGCAGTGCTAGAGTGCAGGGGGCGGGTCTCTTT
TRBJ2-2 | TRBV4-1 | TRBD1 | - | 16 | CASSRGQGHDTGELFF | TGCGCCAGCAGCCGAGGACAGGGGCATGACACCGGGGAGCTGTTTTTT
TRBJ2-5 | TRBV7-6 | - | - | 15 | CASSLEAGRQETQYF | TGTGCCAGCAGCTTAGAAGCAGGGAGGCAAGAGACCCAGTACTTC
TRBJ2-1 | TRBV6-4 | TRBD2 | - | 15 | CASSEVAGGFNEQFF | TGTGCCAGCAGTGAAGTGGCGGGGGGGTTCAATGAGCAGTTCTTC
TRBJ1-2 | TRBV7-9 | TRBD1 | - | 16 | CASSSVPGQGKDGYTF | TGTGCCAGCAGCTCAGTCCCGGGACAGGGAAAGGATGGCTACACCTTC
TRBJ1-4 | TRBV27 | TRBD1 | - | 14 | CASRPRTGREKLFF | TGTGCCAGCAGGCCCCGGACAGGGCGGGAAAAACTGTTTTTT
TRBJ2-3 | TRBV28 | TRBD1 | - | 15 | CASRPGQGATDTQYF | TGTGCCAGCAGGCCGGGACAGGGGGCAACAGATACGCAGTATTTT
TRBJ2-1 | TRBV4-1 | - | - | 13 | CASSRTVYNEQFF | TGCGCCAGCAGTCGGACAGTCTACAATGAGCAGTTCTTC
TRBJ2-3 | TRBV10-3 | TRBD1 | - | 15 | CAISAGTGGTDTQYF | TGTGCCATCAGTGCCGGGACAGGGGGCACAGATACGCAGTATTTT
TRBJ1-6 | TRBV6-5 | - | - | 15 | CASSYGSGANSPLHF | TGTGCCAGCAGTTACGGATCAGGGGCCAATTCACCCCTCCACTTT
TRBJ1-2 | TRBV27 | TRBD1 | - | 14 | CASGISTGGYGYTF | TGTGCCAGCGGAATCTCCACAGGGGGCTATGGCTACACCTTC
TRBJ1-6 | TRBV7-9 | - | - | 14 | CASSSAGGNSPLHF | TGTGCCAGCAGCTCGGCCGGGGGTAATTCACCCCTCCACTTT
TRBJ1-3 | TRBV6-6 | - | - | 15 | CASSPPTWIGDTIYF | TGTGCCAGCAGTCCCCCCACATGGATCGGGGACACCATATATTTT
TRBJ1-3 | TRBV5-1 | TRBD1 | - | 16 | CASSLNRGLVGNTIYF | TGCGCCAGCAGCTTAAACAGGGGTTTGGTTGGAAACACCATATATTTT
TRBJ1-1 | TRBV27 | - | once | 15 | CASSLQGWADTEAFF | TGTGCCAGCAGTTTGCAGGGATGGGCGGACACTGAAGCTTTCTTT
TRBJ2-2 | TRBV9 | TRBD1 | - | 15 | CASSPRQGTTGELFF | TGTGCCAGCAGCCCGAGACAGGGGACAACCGGGGAGCTGTTTTTT
TRBJ1-3 | TRBV6-5 | TRBD1 | - | 14 | CASSRTGAGNTIYF | TGTGCCAGCAGTAGGACAGGGGCTGGAAACACCATATATTTT
TRBJ1-2 | TRBV10-3 | TRBD1 | - | 13 | CAIKDRGVYGYTF | TGTGCCATCAAGGACAGGGGAGTCTATGGCTACACCTTC
TRBJ1-1 | TRBV9 | - | - | 16 | CASSVGRSRGRTEAFF | TGTGCCAGCAGCGTAGGACGCAGCAGGGGACGAACTGAAGCTTTCTTT